The source of this T cell receptor beta chain is a study of persistence of HIV-infected CD4 T cells. Study-level background: The sample holds CD4+ T cells responsive to CMV or HIV-1 Gag.

The immunoSEQ assay was version 4, run in survey mode. Profiled with immunoSEQ multiplex PCR; TCRdb holds only in-frame clones, not every one. This sample has about 32,000 clones, with around 82% found just once. Cells were stimulated with overlapping HIV-1 Gag 15-mer peptides. Sorted nonresponding memory CD4+ T cells were CD40L-negative, CD69-negative, CD45RO-high. CD8+ T cells were removed from PBMCs prior to stimulation. This clone was recorded only once. Its specificity is not known. Study-wide results and caveats: The rare CMV-responding cells with HIV-1 proviruses were not separately TCR-sequenced.

The sequence was collected from an adult woman with HIV who was CMV-seropositive. Material: CD4+ T cells sorted from PBMCs after approximately 18-hour stimulation, obtained from a patient who received antiretroviral therapy.

CDR3 in amino acids: CASSLVGGQPQHF. The CDR3 DNA is TGTGCCAGCAGTTTAGTGGGTGGTCAGCCCCAGCATTTT. The rearrangement links TRBV27 to TRBJ1-5; D not resolved. V was cut by 2 bases and J by 6 bases, with 8 bases left in between. CDR3 length: 13 amino acids. Germline V gene data show CDR1 as MNHEY and CDR2 as SMNVEV (reference sequence).